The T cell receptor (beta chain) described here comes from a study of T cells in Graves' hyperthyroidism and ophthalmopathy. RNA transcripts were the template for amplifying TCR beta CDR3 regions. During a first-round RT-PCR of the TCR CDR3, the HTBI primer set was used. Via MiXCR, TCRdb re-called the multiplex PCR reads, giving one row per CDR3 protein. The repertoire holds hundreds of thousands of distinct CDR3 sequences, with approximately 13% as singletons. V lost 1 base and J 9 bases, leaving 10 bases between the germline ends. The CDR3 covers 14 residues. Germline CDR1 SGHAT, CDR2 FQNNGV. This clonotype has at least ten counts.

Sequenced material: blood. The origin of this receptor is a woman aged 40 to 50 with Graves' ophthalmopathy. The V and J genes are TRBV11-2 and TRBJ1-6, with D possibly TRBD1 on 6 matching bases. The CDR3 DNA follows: TGTGCCAGCAGCTTAGCAACAGGGACTTCACCCCTCCACTTT. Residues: CASSLATGTSPLHF.